The T cell receptor beta chain described here comes from a study of a mutant IDH1 vaccine in newly diagnosed glioma. At the level of the study: Among treated patients, around 62% were male and around 40% female, and mean age was around 40 years.

Germline-derived CDR1 and CDR2 are MNHEY and SVGAGI. The CDR3 is 14 residues long. The V segment lost 8 bases and the J segment 1 base; nucleotides outside the gene matches: 8. About this clone: Its antigen is not identified.

Time point here: week 47, end of study. All doses held 300 ug of mutant IDH1 20-mer peptide, with topical imiquimod. The data were produced by immunoSEQ multiplex PCR, yet TCRdb's version contains in-frame clones alone and is incomplete. The table lists around 61,000 clones, approximately 75% of them singletons. The chain carries TRBV6-5 and TRBJ2-7; TRBD1 aligns across 7 bases. This TCR came from a man aged 50 to 59 with glioma. The sample was PBMCs, taken from a glioma patient whose treatment included an IDH1 peptide vaccine. Written as DNA, the CDR3 is TGTGCCAGCCAGGAAGGGGGCGCATCCTACGAGCAGTACTTC. This codes for CASQEGGASYEQYF.